The 4 T cell receptor beta chains below all came from one sample that was sequenced in a study of T-cell memory formation after mild COVID-19. Each CDR3 protein is one row after TCRdb ran MiXCR on the 5' RACE reads. The sample has roughly 600,000 distinct CDR3 sequences, over 15% seen once. The sample was PBMCs or a T cell subset sorted from them (not recorded which). All receptors derive from an adult woman who had mild COVID-19 (a few samples of this study predate the infection). Cell type and time point are not known.

This clonotype was detected many times. The chain uses TRBV20-1 and TRBJ1-2, with D hard to call. V was clipped by 0 bases and J by 6 bases, with 8 bases between them. Germline V gene data show CDR1 as DFQATT and CDR2 as SNEGSKA (reference sequence). The CDR3 spans 12 residues. For the CDR3, the DNA is TGCAGTGCTAGAGAGGGCCCCCATGGCTACACCTTC. This codes for CSAREGPHGYTF.

This chain links TRBV4-3 with TRBJ2-1; TRBD2 is a possible D gene (5 bases). The CDR3 extends over 14 amino acids. Germline values: CDR1 LGHNA, CDR2 YSLEER. With 5 bases removed from V and 6 bases from J, the gap between germline ends came to 14 bases. The CDR3 nucleotides are TGCGCCAGCAGCGTTGCGGGTACGGGCAATGAGCAGTTCTTC. This sequence encodes CASSVAGTGNEQFF.

This clonotype was detected ten times or more. The rearrangement links TRBV29-1 to TRBJ2-7, with D maybe TRBD1 (6 bases). V was clipped by 6 bases and J by 3 bases, with 9 bases between them. The CDR3 runs 11 residues. Germline-derived CDR1 and CDR2 are SQVTM and ANQGSEA. CDR3 sequence (DNA): TGCAGCGTACGGACAGTCTACGAGCAGTACTTC. Its translation: CSVRTVYEQYF.

This clonotype was seen more than once but under ten times. The gene calls are TRBV4-2 and TRBJ2-4; no clear D. V was trimmed by 0 bases and J by 0 bases, leaving 12 bases between them. In germline, CDR1 is LGHNA, CDR2 YNFKEQ. The CDR3 runs 17 residues. As DNA, the CDR3 is TGTGCCAGCAGCCAAGATCTCGGGCGGCTAGCCAAAAACATTCAGTACTTC. This sequence encodes CASSQDLGRLAKNIQYF.